This T cell receptor (beta chain) was identified during a study of response to subunit inactivated influenza vaccine. The sample holds a few counts of this clonotype. There are 16 residues in the CDR3. Germline values: CDR1 SEHNR, CDR2 FQNEAQ (reference sequence). V was shortened by 0 bases and J by 0 bases, with 9 bases between the two germline ends. TCRdb reprocessed the RT-PCR reads via MiXCR and lists one record per CDR3 protein. The sample gives almost 600,000 distinct CDR3 sequences, around 13% of which show up once; over 8.5% is in the top ten. The TCR was taken from a man aged 50-59 years who received an inactivated influenza vaccine. The V call is TRBV7-9, the J call TRBJ2-1; D is unclear. This specimen was PBMCs from blood, taken 11 to 12 days after vaccination. The CDR3 sequence: CASSLADTVSYNEQFF. CDR3 nucleotide sequence: TGTGCCAGCAGCTTAGCAGACACCGTCTCCTACAATGAGCAGTTCTTC. The whole variable domain, filled in from reference TRBV7-9 and TRBJ2-1, reads DTGVSQNPRHKITKRGQNVTFRCDPISEHNRLYWYRQTLGQGPEFLTYFQNEAQLEKSRLLSDRFSAERPKGSFSTLEIQRTEQGDSAMYLCASSLADTVSYNEQFFGPGTRLTVL.